Reported below is one T cell receptor beta chain. The antigen remains unidentified. With UMI labels, 5' RACE was used to prepare the TRB cDNA libraries. TCRdb reprocessed the 5' RACE reads and reports one entry per CDR3 protein, with no DNA. This table holds 120,000 or so distinct CDR3 sequences. These data are taken from a study of CXCR3-negative and CXCR3-positive naive CD8 T cells. Overall study results and limits: CD5 surface expression was similar among naive subsets, and TCR strength was estimated by inference from TRB CDR3 properties. Hydrophobicity of TRB CDR3s was greater in CXCR3-positive naive cells than in CXCR3-negative naive cells.

Sequenced input: naive CXCR3+ CD8+ T cells from blood. Subset of the sample: CD45RO-CCR7+CD27+CD95- naive CD8+ T cells expressing CXCR3 (TNR3+). The receptor comes from a human donor in good health. Some clones in this sample may be carry-over from other donors' samples.

The CDR3 here is CASSHGQGDEKLFF. The rearrangement links TRBV9 to TRBJ1-4; the D gene TCRdb calls, TRBD1, cannot be checked with no DNA. The CDR3 sequence is 14 residues long. Germline assignment: CDR1 SGDLS and CDR2 YYNGEE.